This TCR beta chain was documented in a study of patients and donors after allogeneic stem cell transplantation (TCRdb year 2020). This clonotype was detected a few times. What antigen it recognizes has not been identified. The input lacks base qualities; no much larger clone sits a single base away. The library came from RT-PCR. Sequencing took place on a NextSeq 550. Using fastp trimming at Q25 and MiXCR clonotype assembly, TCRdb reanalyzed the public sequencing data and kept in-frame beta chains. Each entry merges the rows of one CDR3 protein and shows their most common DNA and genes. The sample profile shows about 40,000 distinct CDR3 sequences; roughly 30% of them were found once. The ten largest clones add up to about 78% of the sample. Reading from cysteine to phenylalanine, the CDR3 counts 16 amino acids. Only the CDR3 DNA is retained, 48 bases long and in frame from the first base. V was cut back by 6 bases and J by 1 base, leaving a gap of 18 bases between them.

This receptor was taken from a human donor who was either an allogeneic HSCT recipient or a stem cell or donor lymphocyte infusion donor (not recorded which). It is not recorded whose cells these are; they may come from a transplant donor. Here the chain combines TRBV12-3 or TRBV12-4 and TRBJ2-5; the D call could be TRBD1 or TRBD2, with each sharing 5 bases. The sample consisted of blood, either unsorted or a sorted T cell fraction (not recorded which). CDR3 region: CASSLIRDGSQETQYF. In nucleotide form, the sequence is TGTGCCAGCAGCCTCATCCGGGACGGCAGCCAAGAGACCCAGTACTTC.